A single T cell receptor (beta chain) is shown here with its context. Its target is not known. Likely unrecorded immune exposures existed in these nominally healthy donors. The CDR3 runs 15 residues. Germline V gene data show CDR1 as SGHRS and CDR2 as YFSETQ. J gave up 9 bases and V 4 bases, and 10 bases lay outside the gene matches. The data were taken from a study of cytomegalovirus exposure and HLA in healthy donors. In the study overall: Sequencing of 180 million or so T cells in an earlier analysis found 120 million or so unique TCR beta sequences.

Regarding the study as a whole: Per a prior analysis, the majority of TCR beta V segments were productive roughly 90% or roughly 30% of the time. Some TCR beta chains (roughly 160 of them) were listed as cytomegalovirus-associated.

60 Vbeta and 13 Jbeta primers were used in PCR. Clones were read by immunoSEQ multiplex PCR, and TCRdb kept only the in-frame ones, dropping some. This sample has 100,000 to 120,000 clones, with 67% found just once. This chain connects TRBV5-1 to TRBJ1-6, with 7 bases matching TRBD1. The sequence was obtained from a man between 18 and 35 years old in good health and CMV-seropositive. Material: PBMCs. As DNA, the CDR3 is TGCGCCAGCAGCCACGGACAGGTTTCCGCTTCACCCCTCCACTTT. This sequence encodes CASSHGQVSASPLHF.